Below, 5 T cell receptor beta chains from the same sample are listed, as sequenced in a study of beta chain features in type 1 diabetes. Reverse transcription of all isolated RNA meant that expressed TCRB transcripts were sequenced. Only in-frame clones appear in the TCRdb table, and some are missing; sequencing was by immunoSEQ multiplex PCR. The table shows under 900,000 clones, with 17% occurring only once. Sequenced input: naive CD4+ T cells from blood. These receptors originate from a woman between 18 and 30 years old in good health.

In regard to this clone: The sample has other DNA sequences that encode this CDR3 too. This chain connects TRBV18 to TRBJ2-3; D gene unclear. The CDR3 has 11 amino acids. The germline V gene encodes CDR1 KGHSH and CDR2 LQKENI. Trimming cost V 1 base and J 6 bases, with 2 bases left between them. The chain's CDR3 is CASSPLDTQYF. Written as DNA, the CDR3 is TGTGCCAGCTCACCACTTGATACGCAGTATTTT.

The chain joins TRBV7-9 to TRBJ2-7, with 12 bases fitting TRBD1. Germline CDR1 and CDR2: SEHNR and FQNEAQ (reference sequence). With 5 bases clipped from V and 6 bases from J, the junction kept 11 bases outside the gene matches. CDR3 length equals 16 residues. CDR3 loop: CASSPEGTGGKGEQYF. CDR3 in DNA: TGTGCCAGCAGCCCGGAAGGGACAGGGGGCAAAGGCGAGCAGTACTTC.

This clone was detected only a few times. The V call is TRBV5-8, the J call TRBJ2-1; 9 positions match TRBD1. The V gene's germline CDR1 is SGHTS and CDR2 YDEGEE. The CDR3 contains 15 residues. V lost 4 bases to trimming and J lost 0 bases; unmatched junction nucleotides: 2. CDR3 loop: CASSGTGSSYNEQFF. CDR3 in DNA: TGTGCCAGCAGCGGGACAGGGAGCTCCTACAATGAGCAGTTCTTC. Supplemented by reference TRBV5-8 and TRBJ2-1, the full variable domain reads EAGVTQSPTHLIKTRGQQATLRCSPISGHTSVYWYQQALGLGLQFLLWYDEGEERNRGNFPPRFSGRQFPNYSSELNVNALELEDSALYLCASSGTGSSYNEQFFGPGTRLTVL.

This chain uses TRBV6-6 with TRBJ2-6; D perhaps matches TRBD1 (5 bases). V shed 0 bases and J shed 0 bases, with 6 bases lying between them. The germline CDR1 and CDR2 sequences are MNHNY and SVGAGI (reference sequence). The CDR3 sequence is 16 residues long. The CDR3 spells CASSYSDSSGANVLTF. The CDR3 bases are TGTGCCAGCAGTTACTCCGACAGCTCTGGGGCCAACGTCCTGACTTTC.

The chain recombines TRBV9 with TRBJ2-5, with TRBD1 identical over 8 bases. The germline V gene has CDR1 SGDLS and CDR2 YYNGEE. The V segment lost 2 bases and the J segment 5 bases; nucleotides outside the gene matches: 8. The CDR3 consists of 15 residues. The CDR3 DNA is TGTGCCAGCAGCGTGCAGGGGGCGAGGGGGGAGACCCAGTACTTC. Protein sequence: CASSVQGARGETQYF. Combining the CDR3 with reference TRBV9 and TRBJ2-5 gives the whole variable domain DSGVTQTPKHLITATGQRVTLRCSPRSGDLSVYWYQQSLDQGLQFLIQYYNGEERAKGNILERFSAQQFPDLHSELNLSSLELGDSALYFCASSVQGARGETQYFGPGTRLLVL.